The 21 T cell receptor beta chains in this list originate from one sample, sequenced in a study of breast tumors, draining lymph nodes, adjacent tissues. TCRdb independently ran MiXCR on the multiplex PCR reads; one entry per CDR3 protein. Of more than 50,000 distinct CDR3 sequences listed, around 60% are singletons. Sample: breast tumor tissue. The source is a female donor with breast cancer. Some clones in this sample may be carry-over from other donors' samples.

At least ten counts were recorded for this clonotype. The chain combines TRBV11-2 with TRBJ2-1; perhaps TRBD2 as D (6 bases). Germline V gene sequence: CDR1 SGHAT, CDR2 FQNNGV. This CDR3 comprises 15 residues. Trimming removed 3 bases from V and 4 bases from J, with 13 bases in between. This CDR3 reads CASSFLRGNYNEQFF. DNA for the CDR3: TGTGCCAGCAGCTTTTTGCGGGGAAATTACAATGAGCAGTTCTTC.

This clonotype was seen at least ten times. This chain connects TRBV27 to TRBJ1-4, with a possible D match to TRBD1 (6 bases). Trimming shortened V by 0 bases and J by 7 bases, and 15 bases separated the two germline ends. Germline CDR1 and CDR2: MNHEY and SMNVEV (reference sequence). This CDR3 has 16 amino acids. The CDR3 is CASSLSGGFYGEKLFF. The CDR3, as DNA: TGTGCCAGCAGTTTATCAGGGGGTTTTTACGGTGAAAAACTGTTTTTT. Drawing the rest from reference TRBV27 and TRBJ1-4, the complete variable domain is EAQVTQNPRYLITVTGKKLTVTCSQNMNHEYMSWYRQDPGLGLRQIYYSMNVEVTDKGDVPEGYKVSRKEKRNFPLILESPSPNQTSLYFCASSLSGGFYGEKLFFGSGTQLSVL.

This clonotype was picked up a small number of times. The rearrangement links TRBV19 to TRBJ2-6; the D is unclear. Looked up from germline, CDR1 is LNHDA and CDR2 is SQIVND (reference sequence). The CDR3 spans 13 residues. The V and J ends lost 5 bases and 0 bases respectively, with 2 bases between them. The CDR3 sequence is CASSGSGANVLTF. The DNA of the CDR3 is TGTGCCAGTAGTGGCTCTGGGGCCAACGTCCTGACTTTC. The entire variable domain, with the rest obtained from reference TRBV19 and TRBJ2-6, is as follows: DGGITQSPKYLFRKEGQNVTLSCEQNLNHDAMYWYRQDPGQGLRLIYYSQIVNDFQKGDIAEGYSVSREKKESFPLTVTSAQKNPTAFYLCASSGSGANVLTFGAGSRLTVL.

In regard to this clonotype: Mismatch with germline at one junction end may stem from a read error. The CDR3: CAGSVATSGYEQSF. The CDR3 bases are TGTGCCGGCAGCGTAGCTACCTCGGGTTATGAGCAGTCCTTC. This rearrangement joins TRBV9 to TRBJ2-1; D not resolved. Per germline, CDR1 SGDLS and CDR2 YYNGEE. The CDR3 has 14 residues.

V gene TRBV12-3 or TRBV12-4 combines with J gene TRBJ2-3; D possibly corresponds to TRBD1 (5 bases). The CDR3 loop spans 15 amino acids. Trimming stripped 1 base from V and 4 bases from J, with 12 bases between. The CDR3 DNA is TGTGCCAGCAGTTTAGAAGCAAGGGGTGCAGATACGCAGTATTTT. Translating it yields CASSLEARGADTQYF.

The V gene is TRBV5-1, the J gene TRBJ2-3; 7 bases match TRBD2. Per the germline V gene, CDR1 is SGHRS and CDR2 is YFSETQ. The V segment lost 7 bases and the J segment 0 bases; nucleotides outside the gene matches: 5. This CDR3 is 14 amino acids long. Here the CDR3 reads CASWDSGSTDTQYF. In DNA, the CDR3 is TGCGCCAGCTGGGATAGCGGGAGCACAGATACGCAGTATTTT.

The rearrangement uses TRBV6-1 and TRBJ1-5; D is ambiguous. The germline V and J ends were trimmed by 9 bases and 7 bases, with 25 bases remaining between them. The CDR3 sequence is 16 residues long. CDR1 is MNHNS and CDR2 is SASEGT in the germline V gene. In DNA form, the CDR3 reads TGTGCCAGTATGGCAGTGCGATCGGCACAATGGCAGCCCCAGCATTTT. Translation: CASMAVRSAQWQPQHF.

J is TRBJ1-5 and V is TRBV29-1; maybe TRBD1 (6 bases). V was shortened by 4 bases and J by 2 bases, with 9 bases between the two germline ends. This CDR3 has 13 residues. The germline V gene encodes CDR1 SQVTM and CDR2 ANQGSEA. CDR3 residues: CSVVWGRNQPQHF. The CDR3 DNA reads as TGCAGCGTTGTTTGGGGGCGCAATCAGCCCCAGCATTTT. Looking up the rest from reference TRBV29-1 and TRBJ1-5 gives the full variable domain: SAVISQKPSRDICQRGTSLTIQCQVDSQVTMMFWYRQQPGQSLTLIATANQGSEATYESGFVIDKFPISRPNLTFSTLTVSNMSPEDSSIYLCSVVWGRNQPQHFGDGTRLSIL.

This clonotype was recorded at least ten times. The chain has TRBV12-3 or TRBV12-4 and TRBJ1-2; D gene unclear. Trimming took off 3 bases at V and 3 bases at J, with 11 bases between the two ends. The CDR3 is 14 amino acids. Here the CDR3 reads CASSFRGRHYGYTF. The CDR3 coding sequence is TGTGCCAGCAGTTTCCGAGGGCGCCACTATGGCTACACCTTC.

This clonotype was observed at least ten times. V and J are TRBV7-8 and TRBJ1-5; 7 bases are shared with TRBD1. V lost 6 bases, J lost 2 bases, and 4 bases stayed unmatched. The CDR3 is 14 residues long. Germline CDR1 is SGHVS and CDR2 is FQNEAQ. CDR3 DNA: TGTGCCAGCAGTGGAGACAGGGGCAATCAGCCCCAGCATTTT. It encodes CASSGDRGNQPQHF.

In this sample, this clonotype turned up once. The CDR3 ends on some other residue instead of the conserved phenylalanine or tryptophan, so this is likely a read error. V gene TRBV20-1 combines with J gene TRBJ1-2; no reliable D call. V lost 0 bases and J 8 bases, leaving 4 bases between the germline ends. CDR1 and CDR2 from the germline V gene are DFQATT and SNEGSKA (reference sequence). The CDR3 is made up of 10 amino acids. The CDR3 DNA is TGCAGTGCTAGAGAAGAGGGCTACACCTCC. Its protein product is CSAREEGYTS.

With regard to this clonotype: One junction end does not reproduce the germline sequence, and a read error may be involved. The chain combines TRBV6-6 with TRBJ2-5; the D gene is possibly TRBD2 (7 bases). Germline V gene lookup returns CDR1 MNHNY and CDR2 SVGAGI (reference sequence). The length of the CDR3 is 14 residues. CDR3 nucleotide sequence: TGTGCTAGCAGTCGGGGGGAAGGGGGAGAGACCCAGTACTTC. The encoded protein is CASSRGEGGETQYF.

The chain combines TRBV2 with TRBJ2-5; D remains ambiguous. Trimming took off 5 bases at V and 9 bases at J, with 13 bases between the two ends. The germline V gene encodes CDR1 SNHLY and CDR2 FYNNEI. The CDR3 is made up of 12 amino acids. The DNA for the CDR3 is TGTGCCAGCAGTTTAGCAACGGAGTCCCAGTACTTC. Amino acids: CASSLATESQYF.

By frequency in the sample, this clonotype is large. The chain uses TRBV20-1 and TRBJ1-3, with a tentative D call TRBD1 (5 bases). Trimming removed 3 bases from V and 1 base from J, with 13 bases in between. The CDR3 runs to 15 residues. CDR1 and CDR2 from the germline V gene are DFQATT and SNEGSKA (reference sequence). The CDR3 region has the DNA TGCAGTGCTAGGAAGGCAGGGATGTCTGGAAACACCATATATTTT. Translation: CSARKAGMSGNTIYF.

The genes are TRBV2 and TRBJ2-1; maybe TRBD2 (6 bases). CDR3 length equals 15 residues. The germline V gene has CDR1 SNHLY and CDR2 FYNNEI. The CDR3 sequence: CARILGLPSTNEQFF. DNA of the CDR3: TGTGCTAGAATTCTGGGACTCCCGAGTACCAATGAGCAGTTCTTC.

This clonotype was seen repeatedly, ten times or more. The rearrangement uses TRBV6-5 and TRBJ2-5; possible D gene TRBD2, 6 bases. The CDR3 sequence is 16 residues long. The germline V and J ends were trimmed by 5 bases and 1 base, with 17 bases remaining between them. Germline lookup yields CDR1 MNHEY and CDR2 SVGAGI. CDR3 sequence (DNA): TGTGCCAGCAGTCACGGTGGCGGGGCCCGCCAAGAGACCCAGTACTTC. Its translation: CASSHGGGARQETQYF.

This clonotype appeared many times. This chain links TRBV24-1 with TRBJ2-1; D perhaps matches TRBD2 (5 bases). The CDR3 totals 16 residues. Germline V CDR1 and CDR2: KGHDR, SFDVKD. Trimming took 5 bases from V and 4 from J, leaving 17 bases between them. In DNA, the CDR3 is TGTGCCACCAGTGGTGGAAGGGCGACTACTTACAATGAGCAGTTCTTC. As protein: CATSGGRATTYNEQFF.

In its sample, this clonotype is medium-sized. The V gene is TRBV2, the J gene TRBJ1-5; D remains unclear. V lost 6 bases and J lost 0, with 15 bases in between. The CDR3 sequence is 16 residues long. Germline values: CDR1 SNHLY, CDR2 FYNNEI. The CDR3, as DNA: TGTGCCAGCAGCTTTGACCATCTCTATAGCAATCAGCCCCAGCATTTT. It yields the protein CASSFDHLYSNQPQHF.

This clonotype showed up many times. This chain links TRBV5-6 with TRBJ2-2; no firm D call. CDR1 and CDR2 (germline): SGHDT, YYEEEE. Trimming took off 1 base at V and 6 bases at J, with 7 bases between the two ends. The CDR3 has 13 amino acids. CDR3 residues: CASSLLGSGELFF. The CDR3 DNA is TGTGCCAGCAGCTTGTTGGGGTCCGGGGAGCTGTTTTTT.

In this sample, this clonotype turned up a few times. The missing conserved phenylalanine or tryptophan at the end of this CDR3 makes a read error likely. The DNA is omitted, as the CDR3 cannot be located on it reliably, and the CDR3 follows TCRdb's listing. Here the CDR3 reads CASSLDRT. J is TRBJ2-5 and V is TRBV11-2. Germline CDR1 is SGHAT and CDR2 is FQNNGV. Counting both end residues, the CDR3 totals 8 amino acids.

CDR3 region: CASTTSHGDSETQYF. The DNA of the CDR3 is TGTGCCAGCACCACTTCCCACGGGGATTCGGAGACCCAGTACTTC. The rearrangement uses TRBV6-6 and TRBJ2-5, with a possible D match to TRBD2 (5 bases). Germline V gives CDR1 MNHNY, CDR2 SVGAGI (reference sequence). There are 15 residues in the CDR3. V was trimmed by 7 bases and J by 5 bases, leaving 20 bases between them.